This section outlines one T cell receptor beta chain sequence together with its context. Its antigen remains unidentified. The data were obtained in a study of human T cells and chemical hapten exposure. The study's findings and limits: Expanded TCRs were compared with controls, and the expanded TCRs formed significantly more large CDR3 similarity clusters.

Time point specified: patch test 3, about 24 weeks after DPC sensitization. Treatment reported: therapeutic diphenylcyclopropenone sensitization with weekly scalp DPC. The donor pool consisted of alopecia patients aged 18 to 70 years, considered suitable for DPC. The total RNA was obtained from whole blood that was not fractionated. V shed 2 bases and J shed 6 bases, with 15 bases lying between them. Germline CDR1 is KGHDR and CDR2 is SFDVKD. The CDR3 length is 15 residues. Each CDR3 protein is one row after TCRdb ran MiXCR on the RACE reads. Of just over 95,000 distinct CDR3 sequences listed, 25% to 35% were seen once; the top ten hold around 10%.

The chain couples TRBV24-1 to TRBJ2-5; maybe TRBD2 (6 bases). This material consisted of whole blood, taken in connection with sensitization to the hapten diphenylcyclopropenone (DPC). The origin of this receptor is a man in his forties with alopecia areata. Some clones in this sample may be carry-over from other donors' samples. The CDR3 here is CATSDSTGTFKTQYF. CDR3 coding DNA: TGTGCCACCAGTGATTCAACCGGGACTTTCAAGACCCAGTACTTC.